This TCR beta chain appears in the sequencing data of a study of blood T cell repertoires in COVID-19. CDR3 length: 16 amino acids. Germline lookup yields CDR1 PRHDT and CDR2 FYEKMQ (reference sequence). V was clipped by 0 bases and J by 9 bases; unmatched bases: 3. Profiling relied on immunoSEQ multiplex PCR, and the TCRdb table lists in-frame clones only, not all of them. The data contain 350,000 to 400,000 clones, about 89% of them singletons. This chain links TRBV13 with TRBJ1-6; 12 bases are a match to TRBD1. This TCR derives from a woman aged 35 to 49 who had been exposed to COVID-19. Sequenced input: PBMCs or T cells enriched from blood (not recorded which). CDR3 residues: CASSLGGTGGSSPLHF. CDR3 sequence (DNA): TGTGCCAGCAGCTTAGGGGGGACAGGGGGCTCTTCACCCCTCCACTTT.